This TCR beta chain originates from a study of cytomegalovirus exposure and HLA in healthy donors. Unmatched junction bases numbered 3, after V lost 3 bases and J lost 0 bases. The germline CDR1 and CDR2 sequences are SGHNT and YYREEE (reference sequence). CDR3 length equals 16 residues. The primer mix had 60 Vbeta and 13 Jbeta primers. Assay: immunoSEQ multiplex PCR; the TCRdb copy retains only in-frame clones and omits some. The sample consists of 200,000 to 250,000 clones, roughly 70% of them appearing once. This receptor was identified in a man in his forties in good health and CMV-seropositive. The specimen was PBMCs. The chain couples TRBV5-4 to TRBJ2-6, with 7 bases lining up with TRBD2. The CDR3 DNA is TGTGCCAGCAGCTGGGGGGGGGACTCTGGGGCCAACGTCCTGACTTTC. Amino acid sequence: CASSWGGDSGANVLTF.